These 32 T cell receptor beta chains were all obtained from the same sample, sequenced in a study of T cells in localized non-small cell lung cancer. TCRdb keeps only in-frame clones here, not all; method: immunoSEQ multiplex PCR. The sample has 90,000 to 95,000 clones, approximately 88% seen once. Sample: peripheral blood, taken before any cancer treatment. Receptors originate from a man aged 40-75 years with stage I squamous cell lung carcinoma.

The chain couples TRBV7-6 to TRBJ1-6; 9 bases align to TRBD1. CDR3 size: 13 residues. Looked up from germline, CDR1 is SGHVS and CDR2 is FNYEAQ. Trimming cost V 4 bases and J 9 bases; bases outside gene matches: 1. CDR3 nucleotides: TGTGCCAGCAGCTCGGACAGGGGTTCACCCCTCCACTTT. Translated: CASSSDRGSPLHF.

This chain links TRBV6-5 with TRBJ2-7; the D is unclear. Germline lookup yields CDR1 MNHEY and CDR2 SVGAGI. This CDR3 comprises 11 residues. Trimming left V 6 bases short and J 3 bases short, with 6 bases between. The CDR3 bases are TGTGCCAGCAGCTACAACTACGAGCAGTACTTC. Its protein product is CASSYNYEQYF.

J is TRBJ2-3 and V is TRBV5-1; TRBD1 or TRBD2 may be the D gene (5 bases each). Trimming removed 1 base at V and 2 bases at J, with 20 bases between. The germline gives CDR1 SGHRS, CDR2 YFSETQ. The CDR3 is 18 amino acids. The DNA for the CDR3 is TGCGCCAGCAGCTTGTTCGGGACGTTGGGCGGGTCCACAGATACGCAGTATTTT. Protein sequence: CASSLFGTLGGSTDTQYF.

CDR3 DNA: TGTGCCAGCCATTTACAGGGGGTCGCCGGGGAGCTGTTTTTT. Translating gives CASHLQGVAGELFF. The chain has TRBV7-9 and TRBJ2-2, with TRBD1 matching over 8 bases. The junction had 8 bases not matched to a gene; V was cut back by 8 bases and J by 6 bases. The CDR3 runs 14 residues. CDR1 SEHNR and CDR2 FQNEAQ come from the germline V gene (reference sequence).

The chain uses TRBV6-1 and TRBJ2-2; TRBD2 matches at 10 bases. Per germline, CDR1 MNHNS and CDR2 SASEGT. This CDR3 has 16 amino acids. V trimming: 2 bases; J trimming: 4 bases; junction bases outside the gene matches: 4. For the CDR3, the DNA is TGTGCCAGCAGTGAACGCAGCGGGGGGGCCACCGGGGAGCTGTTTTTT. Its translation is CASSERSGGATGELFF.

The rearrangement joins TRBV28 to TRBJ2-2, with 7 nucleotides matching TRBD1. Germline V gene lookup returns CDR1 MDHEN and CDR2 SYDVKM. Trimming at V came to 5 bases and at J to 6 bases, leaving 12 bases not matched to a gene. The CDR3 covers 16 residues. Written as DNA, the CDR3 is TGTGCCAGCAGTACCTGGGGGCAGGGGGTTCCCGGGGAGCTGTTTTTT. Amino acids: CASSTWGQGVPGELFF.

The chain links TRBV6-6 to TRBJ1-2, with no clear D. V lost 4 bases and J 8 bases, leaving 11 bases between the germline ends. Germline CDR1 is MNHNY and CDR2 is SVGAGI (reference sequence). The CDR3 runs to 12 residues. The CDR3 spells CASSSTDAGYTF. The CDR3 nucleotides are TGTGCCAGCAGTTCCACGGACGCCGGCTACACCTTC.

The chain couples TRBV28 to TRBJ2-7, with no clear D. The CDR3 consists of 15 residues. Between the trimmed V and J ends, which lost 6 bases and 5 bases, there was a span of 20 bases. CDR1 is MDHEN, CDR2 SYDVKM, per germline. Here the CDR3 DNA reads TGTGCCAGCAGGGGCCCGATGATGCGAAAGGACGAGCAGTACTTC. Its protein product is CASRGPMMRKDEQYF.

J is TRBJ1-1 and V is TRBV5-1, with 9 bases identical to TRBD1. The CDR3 has 15 amino acids. Germline CDR1 is SGHRS and CDR2 is YFSETQ. V shed 4 bases, J shed 1 base, and the junction held 5 bases outside the gene matches. The CDR3 loop is CASSQQQGANTEAFF. As DNA, the CDR3 is TGCGCCAGCAGCCAACAACAGGGGGCGAACACTGAAGCTTTCTTT.

The chain couples TRBV2 to TRBJ1-2; D possibly corresponds to TRBD1 (5 bases). The CDR3 is 14 amino acids. Trimming removed 5 bases at V and 8 bases at J, with 18 bases between. The germline V gene encodes CDR1 SNHLY and CDR2 FYNNEI. CDR3 protein: CASSQEAWGYGYTF. The CDR3 nucleotides are TGTGCCAGCAGTCAAGAGGCCTGGGGGTACGGCTACACCTTC.

V and J are TRBV15 and TRBJ1-2; TRBD1 agrees at 8 bases. The CDR3 is made up of 14 amino acids. CDR1 and CDR2 from the germline V gene are LNHNV and YYDKDF (reference sequence). V lost 8 bases and J lost 4; bases outside the gene matches: 9. This CDR3 is CATQPDRGIYGYTF. CDR3 in DNA: TGTGCCACCCAACCTGACAGGGGAATCTATGGCTACACCTTC.

The rearrangement links TRBV19 to TRBJ1-5; perhaps TRBD1 as D (5 bases). This CDR3 has 19 amino acids. With 0 bases removed from V and 0 bases from J, the gap between germline ends came to 18 bases. Germline V gives CDR1 LNHDA, CDR2 SQIVND (reference sequence). CDR3 sequence (DNA): TGTGCCAGTAGTATAGAAGGTAGGGGAGGCCTGTATAGCAATCAGCCCCAGCATTTT. Translating gives CASSIEGRGGLYSNQPQHF.

This clone was found once. This chain uses TRBV18 with TRBJ1-2; D is perhaps TRBD1 (6 bases). Germline V gene lookup returns CDR1 KGHSH and CDR2 LQKENI. V was clipped by 5 bases and J by 4 bases, with 17 bases between them. CDR3 length: 15 residues. The DNA for the CDR3 is TGTGCCAGCTCAATTACTCAACAGGGCCTCTATGGCTACACCTTC. Its protein product is CASSITQQGLYGYTF.

The J gene is TRBJ1-3, the V gene TRBV5-8; D gene uncertain. The CDR3 extends over 12 amino acids. Germline V gene data show CDR1 as SGHTS and CDR2 as YDEGEE. V dropped 4 bases and J dropped 8 bases, with 10 bases sitting between them. The DNA for the CDR3 is TGTGCCAGCAGCCCCCGGGTGGACACCATATATTTT. The encoded protein is CASSPRVDTIYF.

This clone was recorded only once. The chain joins TRBV7-9 to TRBJ1-4; 7 bases line up with TRBD1. In germline, CDR1 is SEHNR, CDR2 FQNEAQ (reference sequence). The V segment lost 6 bases and the J segment 8 bases; nucleotides outside the gene matches: 9. The CDR3 contains 14 residues. CDR3 sequence reads: CASSLGQAWEKLFF. The CDR3 DNA reads TGTGCCAGCAGTCTTGGACAGGCTTGGGAAAAACTGTTTTTT.

The CDR3 is CASSRGTLVGAYEQYF. CDR3 nucleotides: TGTGCCAGCAGCCGCGGAACCCTCGTGGGTGCCTACGAGCAGTACTTC. V and J are TRBV14 and TRBJ2-7; D call uncertain. Germline loops: CDR1 SGHDN, CDR2 FVKESK. Trimming took off 4 bases at V and 2 bases at J, with 18 bases between the two ends. The CDR3 is 16 amino acids.

The chain is built from TRBV7-9 and TRBJ1-2; D is unresolved. Germline assignment: CDR1 SEHNR and CDR2 FQNEAQ (reference sequence). The CDR3 has 13 amino acids. Trimming removed 5 bases from V and 4 bases from J, with 11 bases in between. CDR3 amino acids: CASSRAESYGYTF. The CDR3 DNA reads TGTGCCAGCAGCCGGGCGGAGTCCTATGGCTACACCTTC.

The sample holds a few counts of this clone. CDR3 in DNA: TGTGCCACGCGACAGGGGTTTAATTCACCCCTCCACTTT. Its protein product is CATRQGFNSPLHF. The chain uses TRBV10-3 and TRBJ1-6, with 8 bases lining up with TRBD1. The V segment lost 10 bases and the J segment 6 bases; nucleotides outside the gene matches: 5. In germline, CDR1 is ENHRY, CDR2 SYGVKD. The CDR3 is made up of 13 amino acids.

The rearrangement uses TRBV19 and TRBJ1-3; weak D call: TRBD1 (5 bases). The CDR3 spans 16 residues. The germline V gene encodes CDR1 LNHDA and CDR2 SQIVND (reference sequence). Between the trimmed V and J ends, which lost 7 bases and 0 bases, there was a span of 16 bases. The CDR3 protein is CASKSAGSNSGNTIYF. The CDR3 DNA follows: TGTGCCAGTAAGTCGGCAGGGTCTAACTCTGGAAACACCATATATTTT.

V and J are TRBV6-1 and TRBJ2-1; 9 positions agree with TRBD1. This CDR3 contains 14 residues. CDR1 and CDR2 (germline): MNHNS, SASEGT. The V gene end was trimmed by 5 bases and the J gene end by 6 bases; junction bases not matched to a gene: 5. Here the CDR3 DNA reads TGTGCCAGCAGTCAGACAGGGGGAAGCAATGAGCAGTTCTTC. The encoded protein is CASSQTGGSNEQFF.

This clone was picked up one time. V usage is TRBV9 and J usage is TRBJ2-6; D unclear. Germline values: CDR1 SGDLS, CDR2 YYNGEE. The CDR3 covers 15 residues. Trimming left V 3 bases short and J 1 base short, with 8 bases between. CDR3: CASSAVGSGANVLTF. In DNA, the CDR3 is TGTGCCAGCAGCGCCGTGGGTTCTGGGGCCAACGTCCTGACTTTC.

This clone has more than one count but fewer than ten. The rearrangement links TRBV4-2 to TRBJ2-3; perhaps TRBD2 as D (6 bases). The CDR3 covers 15 residues. V was trimmed by 3 bases and J by 6 bases, leaving 16 bases between them. Per the germline V gene, CDR1 is LGHNA and CDR2 is YNFKEQ. Here the CDR3 DNA reads TGTGCCAGCAGCCAGGGACTCGGGGGAGCGGATACGCAGTATTTT. It translates to CASSQGLGGADTQYF.

This clone is a singleton in its sample. The V and J genes are TRBV19 and TRBJ1-1; D is ambiguous. The CDR3 length is 14 residues. Between the trimmed V and J ends, which lost 5 bases and 1 base, there was a span of 11 bases. Looked up from germline, CDR1 is LNHDA and CDR2 is SQIVND (reference sequence). The CDR3 here is CASSALGRNTEAFF. The CDR3 DNA reads TGTGCCAGTAGTGCCCTGGGCAGGAACACTGAAGCTTTCTTT.

This chain's CDR3 is CASSYTGTAAYEQYF. For the CDR3, the DNA is TGTGCCAGCAGTTACACGGGGACGGCAGCCTACGAGCAGTACTTC. V usage is TRBV6-6 and J usage is TRBJ2-7; D possibly matches TRBD1 or TRBD2 (5 bases each). The germline gives CDR1 MNHNY, CDR2 SVGAGI (reference sequence). The CDR3 totals 15 residues. The germline V and J ends were trimmed by 2 bases and 2 bases, with 13 bases remaining between them.

This clone was counted a few times. V is TRBV5-1 and J is TRBJ1-4, with D uncertain. The germline V and J ends were trimmed by 4 bases and 5 bases, with 9 bases remaining between them. The CDR3 extends over 13 amino acids. Germline CDR1 reads SGHRS; CDR2 reads YFSETQ. The CDR3 region is CASSERWNEKLFF. CDR3 nucleotides: TGCGCCAGCAGCGAGAGATGGAATGAAAAACTGTTTTTT. The variable domain in full, completed from reference TRBV5-1 and TRBJ1-4, reads KAGVTQTPRYLIKTRGQQVTLSCSPISGHRSVSWYQQTPGQGLQFLFEYFSETQRNKGNFPGRFSGRQFSNSRSEMNVSTLELGDSALYLCASSERWNEKLFFGSGTQLSVL.

The table lists this clone with a count of one. The chain links TRBV5-1 to TRBJ2-5; D is unresolved. The CDR3 spans 11 residues. CDR1 and CDR2 from the germline V gene are SGHRS and YFSETQ. V lost 2 bases, J lost 3 bases, and 2 bases lay in between. The CDR3, as DNA: TGCGCCAGCAGCTTCGAAGAGACCCAGTACTTC. This encodes CASSFEETQYF.

The chain has TRBV6-6 and TRBJ2-7; D ambiguous. V lost 3 bases and J 4 bases, leaving 13 bases between the germline ends. CDR1 is MNHNY, CDR2 SVGAGI, per germline (reference sequence). This CDR3 comprises 14 residues. The CDR3 sequence: CASSYGRLPYEQYF. As DNA, the CDR3 is TGTGCCAGCAGTTATGGCAGGTTGCCTTACGAGCAGTACTTC.

CDR3 DNA sequence: TGTGCCAGCAGCTTAGGATTGACAGGGGGCCGAGGGGTCAATGAGCAGTTCTTC. It encodes CASSLGLTGGRGVNEQFF. The chain uses TRBV11-3 and TRBJ2-1, with 10 bases aligning to TRBD1. The CDR3 totals 18 residues. Unmatched junction bases numbered 12, after V lost 1 base and J lost 6 bases. The germline V gene encodes CDR1 SGHNT and CDR2 YENEEA. The variable domain in full, completed from reference TRBV11-3 and TRBJ2-1, reads EAGVVQSPRYKIIEKKQPVAFWCNPISGHNTLYWYLQNLGQGPELLIRYENEEAVDDSQLPKDRFSAERLKGVDSTLKIQPAELGDSAVYLCASSLGLTGGRGVNEQFFGPGTRLTVL.

The CDR3 DNA is TGCGCCAGCAGCAATGGACTAGTACAAGAGACCCAGTACTTC. This encodes CASSNGLVQETQYF. The J gene is TRBJ2-5, the V gene TRBV4-1, with 7 positions matching TRBD2. The germline gives CDR1 MGHRA, CDR2 YSYEKL. Unmatched junction bases numbered 5, after V lost 5 bases and J lost 2 bases. This CDR3 spans 14 amino acids.

This clone was seen just once. The rearrangement joins TRBV28 to TRBJ1-2; the match to TRBD1 covers 9 bases. The germline gives CDR1 MDHEN, CDR2 SYDVKM. V dropped 4 bases and J dropped 0; count of bases not matched to a gene: 9. The CDR3 extends over 17 amino acids. The CDR3: CASSYFADRGPNYGYTF. The CDR3 DNA follows: TGTGCCAGCAGTTATTTCGCGGACAGGGGACCTAACTATGGCTACACCTTC.

The gene calls are TRBV5-1 and TRBJ1-2; 7 nucleotides align to TRBD1. This CDR3 has 13 amino acids. CDR1 and CDR2 from the germline V gene are SGHRS and YFSETQ. The V and J ends lost 0 bases and 8 bases, in that order; junction bases with no gene match: 4. CDR3 in DNA: TGCGCCAGCAGCTTGGAACAGGGGAACGGCTACACCTTC. It codes for CASSLEQGNGYTF.

J is TRBJ2-7 and V is TRBV4-1; D is uncertain. The length of the CDR3 is 15 residues. Germline values: CDR1 MGHRA, CDR2 YSYEKL. Trimming removed 2 bases from V and 0 bases from J, with 11 bases in between. The CDR3 region has the DNA TGCGCCAGCAGCCAACGAGTTTTCCCCTCCTACGAGCAGTACTTC. It yields the protein CASSQRVFPSYEQYF.